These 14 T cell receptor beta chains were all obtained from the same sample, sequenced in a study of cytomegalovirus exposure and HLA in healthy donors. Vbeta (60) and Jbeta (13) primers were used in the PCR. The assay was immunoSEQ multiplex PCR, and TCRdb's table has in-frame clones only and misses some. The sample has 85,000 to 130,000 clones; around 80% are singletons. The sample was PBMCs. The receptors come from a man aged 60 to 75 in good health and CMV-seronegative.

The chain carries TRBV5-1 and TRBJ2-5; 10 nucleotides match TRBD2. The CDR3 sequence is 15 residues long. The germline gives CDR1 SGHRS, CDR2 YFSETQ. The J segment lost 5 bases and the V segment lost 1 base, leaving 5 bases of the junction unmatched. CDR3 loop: CASSLMTSGRETQYF. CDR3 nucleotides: TGCGCCAGCAGCTTGATGACTAGCGGGCGGGAGACCCAGTACTTC.

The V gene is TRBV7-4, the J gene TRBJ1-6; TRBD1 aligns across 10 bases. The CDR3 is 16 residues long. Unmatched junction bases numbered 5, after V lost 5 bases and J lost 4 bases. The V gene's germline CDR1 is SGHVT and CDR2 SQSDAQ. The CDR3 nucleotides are TGTGCCAGCAGCCAGAGGACAGGGGGATATAATTCACCCCTCCACTTT. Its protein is CASSQRTGGYNSPLHF.

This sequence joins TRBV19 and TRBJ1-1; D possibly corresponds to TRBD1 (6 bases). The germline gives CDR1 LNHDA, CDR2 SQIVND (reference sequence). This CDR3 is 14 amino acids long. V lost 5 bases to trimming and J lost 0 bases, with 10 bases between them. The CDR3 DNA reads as TGTGCCAGTAGTTCCAGGGGATTGAACACTGAAGCTTTCTTT. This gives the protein CASSSRGLNTEAFF.

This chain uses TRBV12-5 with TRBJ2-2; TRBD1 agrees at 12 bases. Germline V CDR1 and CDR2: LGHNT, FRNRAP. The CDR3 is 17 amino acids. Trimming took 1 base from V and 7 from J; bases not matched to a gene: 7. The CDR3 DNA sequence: TGTGCTAGTGGTTTGGCGGGACAGGGGGCAAGGGTCGGGGAGCTGTTTTTT. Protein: CASGLAGQGARVGELFF.

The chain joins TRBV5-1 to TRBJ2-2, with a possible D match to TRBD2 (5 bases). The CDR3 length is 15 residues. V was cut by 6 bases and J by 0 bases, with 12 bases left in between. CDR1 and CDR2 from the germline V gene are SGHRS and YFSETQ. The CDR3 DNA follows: TGCGCCAGCATTGCGGGTCCCGCGAACACCGGGGAGCTGTTTTTT. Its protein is CASIAGPANTGELFF.

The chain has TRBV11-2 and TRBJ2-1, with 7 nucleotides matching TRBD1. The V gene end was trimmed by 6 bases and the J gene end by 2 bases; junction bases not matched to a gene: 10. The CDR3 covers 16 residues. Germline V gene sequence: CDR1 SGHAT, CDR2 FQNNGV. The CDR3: CASSSLDRDPYNEQFF. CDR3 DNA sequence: TGTGCCAGCAGTTCCCTAGACAGGGACCCCTACAATGAGCAGTTCTTC.

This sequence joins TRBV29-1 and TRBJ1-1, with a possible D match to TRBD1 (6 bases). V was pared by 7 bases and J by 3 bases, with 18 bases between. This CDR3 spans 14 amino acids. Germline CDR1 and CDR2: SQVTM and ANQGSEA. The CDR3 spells CSAYREGRDTEAFF. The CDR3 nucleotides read TGCAGCGCCTACAGGGAGGGTCGAGACACTGAAGCTTTCTTT.

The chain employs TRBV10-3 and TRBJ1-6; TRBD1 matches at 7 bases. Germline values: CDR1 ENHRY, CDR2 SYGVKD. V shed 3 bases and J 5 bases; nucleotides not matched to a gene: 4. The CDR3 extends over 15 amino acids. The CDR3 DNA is TGTGCCATCAGTGAAACCGGGACAGATAATTCACCCCTCCACTTT. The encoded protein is CAISETGTDNSPLHF.

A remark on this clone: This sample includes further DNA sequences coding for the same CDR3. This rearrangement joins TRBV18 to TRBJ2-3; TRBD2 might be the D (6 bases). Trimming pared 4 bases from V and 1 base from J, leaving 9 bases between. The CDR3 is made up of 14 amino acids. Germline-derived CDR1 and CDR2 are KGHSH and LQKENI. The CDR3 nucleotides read TGTGCCAGCTCACTTGGCGGGGGCACAGATACGCAGTATTTT. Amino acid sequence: CASSLGGGTDTQYF. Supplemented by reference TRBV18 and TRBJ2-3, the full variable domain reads NAGVMQNPRHLVRRRGQEARLRCSPMKGHSHVYWYRQLPEEGLKFMVYLQKENIIDESGMPKERFSAEFPKEGPSILRIQQVVRGDSAAYFCASSLGGGTDTQYFGPGTRLTVL.

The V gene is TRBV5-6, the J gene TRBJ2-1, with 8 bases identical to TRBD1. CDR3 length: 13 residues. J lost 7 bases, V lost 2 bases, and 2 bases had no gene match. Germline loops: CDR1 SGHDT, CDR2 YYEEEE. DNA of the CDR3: TGTGCCAGCAGCTTTAGGACAGGGAATGAGCAGTTCTTC. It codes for CASSFRTGNEQFF.

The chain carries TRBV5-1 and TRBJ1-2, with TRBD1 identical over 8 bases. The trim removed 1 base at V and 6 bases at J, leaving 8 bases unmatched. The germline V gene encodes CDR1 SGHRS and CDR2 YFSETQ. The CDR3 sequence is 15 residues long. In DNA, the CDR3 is TGCGCCAGCAGCTTGTTTGCCGGACAGGGCGATGGCTACACCTTC. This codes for CASSLFAGQGDGYTF.

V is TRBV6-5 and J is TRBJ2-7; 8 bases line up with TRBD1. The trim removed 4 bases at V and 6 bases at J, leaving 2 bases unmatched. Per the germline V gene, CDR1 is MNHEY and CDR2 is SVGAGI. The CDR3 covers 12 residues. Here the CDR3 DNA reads TGTGCCAGCAGTTCAGGACAGGGCGAGCAGTACTTC. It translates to CASSSGQGEQYF.

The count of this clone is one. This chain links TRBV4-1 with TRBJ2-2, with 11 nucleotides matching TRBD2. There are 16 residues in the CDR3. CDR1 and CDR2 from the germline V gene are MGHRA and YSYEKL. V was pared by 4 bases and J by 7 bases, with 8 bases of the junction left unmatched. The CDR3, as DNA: TGCGCCAGCAGCCTATTTAGCGGGGGGGTAGGCGGGGAGCTGTTTTTT. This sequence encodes CASSLFSGGVGGELFF.

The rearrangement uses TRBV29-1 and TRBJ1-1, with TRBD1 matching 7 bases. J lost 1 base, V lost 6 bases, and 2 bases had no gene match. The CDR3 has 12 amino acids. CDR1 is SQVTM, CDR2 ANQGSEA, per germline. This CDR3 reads CSVRQGNTEAFF. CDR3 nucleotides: TGCAGCGTCCGACAGGGGAACACTGAAGCTTTCTTT.